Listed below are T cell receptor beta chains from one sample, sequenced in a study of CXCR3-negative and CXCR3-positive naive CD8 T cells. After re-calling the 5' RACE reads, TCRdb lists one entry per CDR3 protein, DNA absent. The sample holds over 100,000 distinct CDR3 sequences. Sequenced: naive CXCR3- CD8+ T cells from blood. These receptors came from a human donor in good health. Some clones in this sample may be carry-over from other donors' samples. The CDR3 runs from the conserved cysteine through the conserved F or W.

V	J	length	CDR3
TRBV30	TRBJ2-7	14	CAWSVREGSYEQYF
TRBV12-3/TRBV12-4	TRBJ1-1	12	CASRPAGRAAFF
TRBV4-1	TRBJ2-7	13	CASSQARSYEQYF
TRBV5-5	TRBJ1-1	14	CASSFSGTGAEAFF
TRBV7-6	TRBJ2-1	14	CASSQLDSYNEQFF
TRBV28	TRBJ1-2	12	CASSSENYGYTF
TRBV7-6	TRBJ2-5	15	CASSPHLGAGETQYF
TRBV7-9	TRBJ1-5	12	CASSSTGQPQHF
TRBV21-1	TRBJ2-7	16	CASSKARLAASYEQYF
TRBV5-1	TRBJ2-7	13	CASSLDVSYEQYF
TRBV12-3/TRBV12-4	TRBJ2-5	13	CASRDRPQETQYF
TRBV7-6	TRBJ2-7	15	CASSLEGSGGYEQYF
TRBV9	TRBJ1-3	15	CASSVSGNSGNTIYF
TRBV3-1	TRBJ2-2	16	CASSQVETSNTGELFF
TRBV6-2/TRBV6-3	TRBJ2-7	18	CASSYSNPGLAETYEQYF
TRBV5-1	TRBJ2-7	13	CASIPEGGDEQYF
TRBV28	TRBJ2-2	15	CASSFRGRRAGELFF
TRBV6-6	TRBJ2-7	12	CASSTDRNEQYF
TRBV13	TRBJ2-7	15	CASSFQSQGPYEQYF
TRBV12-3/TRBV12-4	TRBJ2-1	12	CASTGSYNEQFF
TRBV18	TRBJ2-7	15	CASSPSEYPSYEQYF
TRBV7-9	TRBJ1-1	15	CASSDNRGTDTEAFF
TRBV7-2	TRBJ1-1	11	CASIRGTEAFF
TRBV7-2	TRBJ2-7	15	CASSQTGTGAYEQYF
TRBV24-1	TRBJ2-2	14	CATSDFEATGELFF